These T cell receptor beta chains were read from a single sample in a study of blood T cells in healthy people across ages. TCRdb passed the 5' RACE reads through MiXCR, listing each CDR3 protein once. The sample includes roughly 680,000 distinct CDR3 sequences, 20% to 25% of them seen just once. The sample taken for sequencing was blood. All receptors come from a man between 70 and 80 years old in good health. Both conserved end residues are part of each CDR3. Each record gives: clone size, V gene, J gene, D gene, CDR3 protein, CDR3 DNA. A D gene is named only where the DNA matches it firmly. The size of a clone is reported for some rows only, either as once, few or many, or as a class for expanded clones.

few	TRBV20-1	TRBJ1-2	.	CSPKGGVDGYTF	TGCAGTCCCAAGGGGGGTGTAGATGGCTACACCTTC
.	TRBV29-1	TRBJ2-1	.	CSVEVGAAIYNEQFF	TGCAGCGTTGAGGTGGGGGCGGCCATCTACAATGAGCAGTTCTTC
.	TRBV20-1	TRBJ2-5	TRBD1	CSAAGTGAFVETQYF	TGCAGTGCTGCCGGGACAGGGGCTTTCGTAGAGACCCAGTACTTC
.	TRBV6-2/TRBV6-3	TRBJ2-5	TRBD1	CASRQQGEETQYF	TGTGCCAGCAGACAACAGGGGGAAGAGACCCAGTACTTC
few	TRBV5-1	TRBJ1-2	.	CASSFSSDSNYGYTF	TGCGCCAGCAGCTTTAGCAGCGACTCTAACTATGGCTACACCTTC
.	TRBV5-1	TRBJ2-7	TRBD2	CASSQDSRTSGISSYEQYF	TGCGCCAGCAGCCAGGACAGTCGGACTAGCGGGATAAGCTCCTACGAGCAGTACTTC
few	TRBV6-6	TRBJ1-4	TRBD1	CASSYFSGTGGEKLFF	TGTGCCAGCAGTTACTTCTCCGGGACAGGGGGTGAAAAACTGTTTTTT
.	TRBV6-1	TRBJ2-4	.	CASTEGVQKNIQYF	TGTGCCAGCACCGAAGGGGTACAAAAAAACATTCAGTACTTC
few	TRBV7-2	TRBJ2-4	.	CASSLVASAKNIQYF	TGTGCCAGCAGCTTAGTGGCGTCGGCCAAAAACATTCAGTACTTC
.	TRBV27	TRBJ2-7	.	CASSFRQGLGYEQYF	TGTGCCAGCAGTTTCCGTCAGGGCTTAGGGTACGAGCAGTACTTC
few	TRBV6-5	TRBJ2-3	TRBD1	CASSSRDRATDTQYF	TGTGCCAGCAGTTCCCGGGACAGAGCGACAGATACGCAGTATTTT
few	TRBV15	TRBJ1-2	.	CATSIIQGTGYTF	TGTGCCACCAGTATAATCCAGGGAACTGGCTACACCTTC
few	TRBV5-1	TRBJ2-7	TRBD1	CASSFSGRTGGAEQYF	TGCGCCAGCAGCTTCTCCGGTCGGACAGGGGGAGCCGAGCAGTACTTC
.	TRBV7-9	TRBJ1-5	.	CASSSGWNQPQHF	TGTGCCAGCAGCTCAGGGTGGAATCAGCCCCAGCATTTT
.	TRBV7-2	TRBJ1-1	.	CASSLFPGVNTEAFF	TGTGCCAGCAGCCTATTCCCAGGGGTGAACACTGAAGCTTTCTTT
few	TRBV20-1	TRBJ2-5	TRBD2	CSARQLAGDQETQYF	TGCAGTGCGCGTCAACTAGCGGGAGATCAAGAGACCCAGTACTTC
many	TRBV3-1	TRBJ2-7	.	CASSRGQRAYEQYF	TGTGCCAGCAGCCGAGGACAACGAGCCTACGAGCAGTACTTC
once	TRBV5-5	TRBJ1-1	TRBD1	CASSPQDRTNTEAFF	TGTGCCAGCAGCCCTCAGGACAGGACCAACACTGAAGCTTTCTTT
many	TRBV7-2	TRBJ2-5	.	CASRIRTPGTQYF	TGTGCCAGCAGAATAAGGACGCCTGGGACCCAGTACTTC
once	TRBV5-6	TRBJ1-2	.	CASSLSGGYTF	TGTGCCAGCAGCTTGTCCGGGGGCTACACCTTC
many	TRBV3-1	TRBJ2-2	.	CASSQDPTGELFF	TGTGCCAGCAGCCAAGATCCCACCGGGGAGCTGTTTTTT
.	TRBV27	TRBJ2-7	TRBD2	CANSTQLAGVYEQYF	TGTGCCAACAGTACGCAACTAGCGGGAGTCTACGAGCAGTACTTC
few	TRBV30	TRBJ2-3	.	CAWTGLSTDTQYF	TGTGCCTGGACGGGGCTTAGCACAGATACGCAGTATTTT
many	TRBV20-1	TRBJ2-3	TRBD2	CSADTSVGDTQYF	TGCAGTGCCGACACTAGCGTGGGAGATACGCAGTATTTT
.	TRBV20-1	TRBJ2-7	TRBD2	CSARPIAGDSREQYF	TGCAGTGCTAGACCGATAGCGGGAGATAGTCGCGAGCAGTACTTC
few	TRBV10-3	TRBJ1-2	TRBD1	CAISGTGGAGYTF	TGTGCCATCTCCGGGACAGGGGGCGCGGGCTACACCTTC
.	TRBV11-2	TRBJ2-1	.	CASTPGDQLYNEQFF	TGTGCCAGCACCCCCGGGGACCAGCTTTACAATGAGCAGTTCTTC
.	TRBV20-1	TRBJ2-3	.	CSARQGTDTQYF	TGCAGTGCTAGACAGGGCACAGATACGCAGTATTTT
.	TRBV27	TRBJ2-5	.	CASSTSRALNF	TGTGCCAGCAGTACTTCTAGGGCCCTCAACTTC
few	TRBV28	TRBJ2-7	TRBD1	CASRLNGQVLSYEQYF	TGTGCCAGCAGGCTGAACGGACAGGTCCTCTCCTACGAGCAGTACTTC
.	TRBV12-3/TRBV12-4	TRBJ1-2	TRBD1	CASSLNTGDGYTF	TGTGCCAGCAGTTTAAACACAGGGGATGGCTACACCTTC
.	TRBV10-3	TRBJ2-3	.	CAISESTQGHTDTQYF	TGTGCCATCAGTGAGTCGACGCAGGGGCACACAGATACGCAGTATTTT
.	TRBV9	TRBJ2-2	.	CASSVGAGASDGELFF	TGTGCCAGCAGCGTAGGAGCTGGGGCTAGCGACGGGGAGCTGTTTTTT
few	TRBV28	TRBJ1-1	.	CASSLSSHLNTEAFF	TGTGCCAGCAGTTTATCGAGTCACCTGAACACTGAAGCTTTCTTT
.	TRBV4-3	TRBJ2-1	TRBD2	CASSQEGLAGDNEQFF	TGCGCCAGCAGCCAAGAGGGACTAGCGGGAGACAATGAGCAGTTCTTC
.	TRBV7-2	TRBJ1-6	.	CASSLATGAYNSPLHF	TGTGCCAGCAGCTTAGCGACAGGAGCCTATAATTCACCCCTCCACTTT
.	TRBV18	TRBJ2-1	TRBD1	CASSPATGGNEQFF	TGTGCCAGCTCACCCGCAACAGGGGGCAATGAGCAGTTCTTC
few	TRBV3-1	TRBJ2-1	TRBD2	CASSHLAGGSEQFF	TGTGCCAGCAGCCATCTAGCGGGAGGAAGTGAGCAGTTCTTC
.	TRBV5-1	TRBJ2-1	.	CASSSMTYSETEQFF	TGCGCCAGCAGCTCCATGACCTACAGCGAGACTGAGCAGTTCTTC
few	TRBV25-1	TRBJ2-6	.	CASSEAPGSSGANVLTF	TGTGCCAGCAGTGAAGCCCCGGGAAGCTCTGGGGCCAACGTCCTGACTTTC
.	TRBV9	TRBJ2-1	TRBD1	CASSVSRTGMHEQFF	TGTGCCAGCAGCGTCTCCCGGACAGGGATGCATGAGCAGTTCTTC
few	TRBV12-3/TRBV12-4	TRBJ1-1	TRBD1	CASSLGTGGGLDTEAFF	TGTGCCAGCAGTTTAGGGACAGGGGGCGGATTGGACACTGAAGCTTTCTTT
.	TRBV7-8	TRBJ2-7	TRBD2	CASSFFLSGGSYEQCF	TGTGCCAGCAGCTTCTTCCTTAGCGGGGGCTCCTACGAGCAGTGCTTC
.	TRBV20-1	TRBJ2-3	.	CSARRLGADTQYF	TGCAGTGCTAGAAGGCTCGGGGCAGATACGCAGTATTTT
.	TRBV20-1	TRBJ2-1	.	CSASRGGRGYNEQFF	TGCAGTGCTAGTAGGGGTGGGCGAGGGTACAATGAGCAGTTCTTC
.	TRBV20-1	TRBJ1-3	.	CSARDISGNTIYF	TGCAGTGCTAGGGACATCTCTGGAAACACCATATATTTT
few	TRBV4-1	TRBJ2-5	TRBD1	CASSRFLGQTQETQYF	TGCGCCAGCAGCCGGTTTTTGGGACAGACACAAGAGACCCAGTACTTC
.	TRBV29-1	TRBJ2-7	.	CSVEEQRAGEQYF	TGCAGCGTTGAAGAGCAGCGGGCGGGGGAGCAGTACTTC
few	TRBV20-1	TRBJ2-1	TRBD2	CSASGRELNNEQFF	TGCAGTGCTAGCGGGAGGGAACTTAACAATGAGCAGTTCTTC
few	TRBV6-2/TRBV6-3	TRBJ1-2	.	CASKGGYGYTF	TGTGCCAGTAAGGGAGGCTATGGCTACACCTTC
few	TRBV9	TRBJ1-3	TRBD1	CASSPTGQAQRSGNTIYF	TGTGCCAGCAGCCCTACGGGACAGGCTCAACGCTCTGGAAACACCATATATTTT
.	TRBV5-1	TRBJ2-5	.	CASSFGGLKRETQYF	TGCGCCAGCAGCTTCGGGGGGCTAAAGAGAGAGACCCAGTACTTC
few	TRBV29-1	TRBJ2-1	TRBD2	CSCGQGVAGFNEQFF	TGCAGCTGCGGGCAAGGGGTAGCGGGATTCAATGAGCAGTTCTTC
.	TRBV20-1	TRBJ2-4	.	CSAQDRPKNIQYF	TGCAGTGCTCAGGACAGACCCAAAAACATTCAGTACTTC